This T cell receptor (beta chain) is drawn from a study of cytomegalovirus exposure and HLA in healthy donors. Study-wide results and limits: A later analysis found most CMV-associated TCR beta chains apparently HLA-restricted.

The V segment lost 4 bases and the J segment 5 bases; nucleotides outside the gene matches: 7. This CDR3 region has 14 residues. Germline V CDR1 and CDR2: SEHNR, FQNEAQ (reference sequence). Notes on this clone: What it binds is not known.

This PCR relied on a set of 60 Vbeta primers and 13 Jbeta primers. Using immunoSEQ multiplex PCR, the repertoire was profiled, and TCRdb retains in-frame clones only, with some absent. Recorded for this sample: approximately 190,000 clones. The sequencing sample was made of PBMCs. The source of this sequence is a man aged 25-45 years in good health and CMV-seronegative. The chain carries TRBV7-9 and TRBJ2-5; 7 bases line up with TRBD1. This CDR3 reads CASSSARGRETQYF. The CDR3 coding sequence is TGTGCCAGCAGCTCCGCTAGGGGGCGGGAGACCCAGTACTTC.